What follows describes a single T cell receptor beta chain. Its antigen is not identified. The study ran its PCR with 60 Vbeta and 13 Jbeta primers. Sequencing used immunoSEQ multiplex PCR; TCRdb keeps in-frame clones, though not all of them. This table holds 200,000 to 250,000 clones, approximately 79% found once. This entry belongs to a study of cytomegalovirus exposure and HLA in healthy donors. General study findings and limits: In a later analysis, specific HLA alleles were associated with 15,000 to 20,000 TCR beta sequences at a 0.05 false discovery rate. It was taken for granted in presence/absence analyses that sequencing depth across donors was roughly uniform.

The CDR3 runs 14 residues. CDR1 SGHVS and CDR2 FQNEAQ come from the germline V gene. Trimming removed 5 bases from V and 4 bases from J; junction bases left unmatched: 8. This TCR was sampled from a middle-aged man in good health and CMV-seronegative. This chain links TRBV7-8 with TRBJ2-7; 7 nucleotides line up with TRBD1. The sequencing sample was made of PBMCs. CDR3 residues: CASSKPGQSYEQYF. In DNA, the CDR3 is TGTGCCAGCAGCAAACCGGGACAGAGTTACGAGCAGTACTTC.